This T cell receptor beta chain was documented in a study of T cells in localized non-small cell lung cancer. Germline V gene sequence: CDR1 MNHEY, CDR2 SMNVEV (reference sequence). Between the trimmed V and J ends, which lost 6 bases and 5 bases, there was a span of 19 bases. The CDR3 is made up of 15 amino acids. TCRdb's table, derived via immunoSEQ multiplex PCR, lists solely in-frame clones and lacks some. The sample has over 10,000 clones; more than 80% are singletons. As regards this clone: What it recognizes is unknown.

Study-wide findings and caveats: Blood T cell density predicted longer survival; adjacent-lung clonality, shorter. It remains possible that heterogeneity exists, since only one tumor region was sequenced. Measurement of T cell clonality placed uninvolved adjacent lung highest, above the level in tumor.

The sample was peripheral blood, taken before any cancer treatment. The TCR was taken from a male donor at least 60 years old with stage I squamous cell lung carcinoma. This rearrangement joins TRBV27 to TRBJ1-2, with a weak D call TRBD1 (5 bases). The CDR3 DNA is TGTGCCAGCAGGCCCACGACAGCAGTAGGATATGGCTACACCTTC. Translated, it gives CASRPTTAVGYGYTF.